Shown below are 32 T cell receptor beta chains from a single sample sequenced in a study of graft-versus-host responses after intestinal transplantation. Their recognized antigens are unknown. The data were produced by immunoSEQ multiplex PCR, yet TCRdb's version contains in-frame clones alone and is incomplete. Of approximately 99,000 clones listed, 80% to 95% were seen once; the top ten hold around 0.067%. The sequencing used unstimulated CD8+ T cells sorted from spleen or lymph node cells, collected before transplant. The receptors derive from a human donor who was the organ donor for an intestinal transplant.

V and J are TRBV28 and TRBJ1-4, with 7 bases that match TRBD1. After removal of 6 bases from V and 2 bases from J, the junction contained 18 bases not matched to a gene. Germline V gene sequence: CDR1 MDHEN, CDR2 SYDVKM. CDR3 length equals 19 residues. CDR3 DNA sequence: TGTGCCAGCAGCTTAAGCCCAGGGGGAGTAGGTCGGACTAATGAAAAACTGTTTTTT. It encodes CASSLSPGGVGRTNEKLFF.

The chain uses TRBV28 and TRBJ2-5; D uncertain. Germline V CDR1 and CDR2: MDHEN, SYDVKM. CDR3 length: 11 amino acids. V was shortened by 8 bases and J by 3 bases, with 7 bases between the two germline ends. In nucleotides, the CDR3 is TGTGCCAGCCGAGAGAAAGAGACCCAGTACTTC. This gives the protein CASREKETQYF.

The V call is TRBV5-1, the J call TRBJ1-6; D not resolved. CDR3 length: 17 residues. CDR1 SGHRS and CDR2 YFSETQ come from the germline V gene. V was cut by 1 base and J by 0 bases, with 11 bases left in between. The CDR3 sequence: CASSLLPRRSYNSPLHF. In DNA, the CDR3 is TGCGCCAGCAGCTTGCTGCCCAGGCGCTCCTATAATTCACCCCTCCACTTT.

The table lists this clone with a count of one. The chain links TRBV6-4 to TRBJ1-6, with TRBD1 as a possible D gene (6 bases). Germline V gene sequence: CDR1 MRHNA, CDR2 SNTAGT. The ends were cut back, 5 bases at V and 0 bases at J, with 17 bases in the middle. There are 18 residues in the CDR3. This CDR3 is CASSSPTGLSSYNSPLHF. CDR3 sequence (DNA): TGTGCCAGCAGTTCGCCGACAGGACTGAGCTCCTATAATTCACCCCTCCACTTT.

This sequence joins TRBV6-5 and TRBJ1-2; D unresolved. Germline V lookup: CDR1 MNHEY, CDR2 SVGAGI. V lost 6 bases to trimming and J lost 4 bases, with 15 bases between them. This CDR3 region has 14 residues. This CDR3 is CASRRRAGIYGYTF. The DNA of the CDR3 is TGTGCCAGCAGGAGGAGGGCGGGTATCTATGGCTACACCTTC.

V and J are TRBV4-1 and TRBJ2-3, with no clear D. The CDR3 extends over 15 amino acids. With 0 bases removed from V and 1 base from J, the gap between germline ends came to 8 bases. Per the germline V gene, CDR1 is MGHRA and CDR2 is YSYEKL. For the CDR3, the DNA is TGCGCCAGCAGCCAAGATGATACGGGCACAGATACGCAGTATTTT. Encoded protein: CASSQDDTGTDTQYF.

This clone turned up a few times. This chain links TRBV6-6 with TRBJ2-7; TRBD2 matches 12 bases. CDR3 size: 14 residues. V trimming: 7 bases; J trimming: 4 bases; junction bases outside the gene matches: 5. The germline V gene encodes CDR1 MNHNY and CDR2 SVGAGI (reference sequence). The CDR3 sequence is CASKLAGGGYEQYF. The CDR3 DNA follows: TGTGCCAGCAAGCTAGCGGGGGGGGGATACGAGCAGTACTTC.

The DNA of the CDR3 is TGTGCCAGCAGTTACGACGGGGCCGGGGAGCTGTTTTTT. Translating it yields CASSYDGAGELFF. V gene TRBV6-5 combines with J gene TRBJ2-2; perhaps TRBD2 as D (5 bases). The germline gives CDR1 MNHEY, CDR2 SVGAGI. This CDR3 comprises 13 residues. Trimming cost V 2 bases and J 6 bases, with 7 bases left between them.

The V and J genes are TRBV5-1 and TRBJ2-1, with 8 bases aligning to TRBD2. V trimming: 8 bases; J trimming: 2 bases; junction bases outside the gene matches: 3. CDR1 and CDR2 from the germline V gene are SGHRS and YFSETQ. CDR3 length: 13 amino acids. CDR3 DNA sequence: TGCGCCAGTCGACTAGCGCCCTACAATGAGCAGTTCTTC. It specifies CASRLAPYNEQFF.

CDR3 nucleotide sequence: TGTGCCAGTAGTTTTACAGGGGGCGGCCCCTACGAGCAGTACTTC. It yields the protein CASSFTGGGPYEQYF. The gene calls are TRBV19 and TRBJ2-7; TRBD1 aligns across 9 bases. After removal of 5 bases from V and 2 bases from J, the junction contained 7 bases not matched to a gene. This CDR3 region has 15 residues. Germline CDR1 is LNHDA and CDR2 is SQIVND (reference sequence).

The genes are TRBV7-2 and TRBJ2-7, with a possible D match to TRBD1 (6 bases). There are 17 residues in the CDR3. V lost 2 bases to trimming and J lost 1 base, with 18 bases between them. Germline values: CDR1 SGHTA, CDR2 FQGNSA. Here the CDR3 DNA reads TGTGCCAGCAGCTTATTATTAGAGACAGGAACTTCCTACGAGCAGTACTTC. Translating gives CASSLLLETGTSYEQYF.

The rearrangement uses TRBV19 and TRBJ1-5, with D unresolved. Germline CDR1 LNHDA, CDR2 SQIVND (reference sequence). V shed 3 bases and J shed 6 bases, with 12 bases lying between them. This CDR3 has 14 amino acids. CDR3 residues: CASSISSGFQPQHF. The CDR3, as DNA: TGTGCCAGTAGTATTTCTTCGGGTTTTCAGCCCCAGCATTTT.

A single count supports this clone. The V gene is TRBV7-6, the J gene TRBJ2-1; TRBD2 matches at 9 bases. The germline V gene has CDR1 SGHVS and CDR2 FNYEAQ. V lost 5 bases, J lost 2 bases, and 7 bases stayed unmatched. CDR3 size: 16 residues. The chain's CDR3 is CASSPDSGGAYNEQFF. In nucleotides, the CDR3 is TGTGCCAGCAGCCCGGATAGCGGGGGTGCCTACAATGAGCAGTTCTTC.

This chain joins TRBV13 and TRBJ1-3, with D maybe TRBD1 (5 bases). CDR1 is PRHDT, CDR2 FYEKMQ, per germline (reference sequence). V was pared by 1 base and J by 4 bases, with 23 bases between. This CDR3 contains 19 residues. The CDR3 spells CASSLVGQVLLSSGNTIYF. Here the CDR3 DNA reads TGTGCCAGCAGCTTAGTGGGGCAGGTACTCCTCTCTTCCGGAAACACCATATATTTT.

This rearrangement joins TRBV5-4 to TRBJ2-7; 10 positions agree with TRBD1. This CDR3 comprises 14 residues. V lost 3 bases and J lost 3; bases outside the gene matches: 3. Germline-derived CDR1 and CDR2 are SGHNT and YYREEE (reference sequence). This CDR3 is CASSSRDRGYEQYF. The CDR3 bases are TGTGCCAGCAGCTCGCGGGACAGGGGCTACGAGCAGTACTTC.

This chain links TRBV4-1 with TRBJ1-2; 9 bases fit TRBD1. The CDR3 consists of 15 residues. Unmatched junction bases numbered 11, after V lost 4 bases and J lost 8 bases. Germline CDR1 reads MGHRA; CDR2 reads YSYEKL. The CDR3, as DNA: TGCGCCAGCAGCCGGGGGGGGACAGGGAGGAGAGGCTACACCTTC. It specifies CASSRGGTGRRGYTF.

The rearrangement joins TRBV5-1 to TRBJ2-5, with 12 bases fitting TRBD2. Losses at the gene ends were 3 bases for V and 5 bases for J; bases not matched to a gene: 11. The CDR3 runs 17 residues. Germline V gene sequence: CDR1 SGHRS, CDR2 YFSETQ. The CDR3 region is CASSWPSSGGAWETQYF. CDR3 nucleotides: TGCGCCAGCAGCTGGCCCTCTAGCGGGGGGGCATGGGAGACCCAGTACTTC. Complete variable domain (other parts from reference TRBV5-1 and TRBJ2-5): KAGVTQTPRYLIKTRGQQVTLSCSPISGHRSVSWYQQTPGQGLQFLFEYFSETQRNKGNFPGRFSGRQFSNSRSEMNVSTLELGDSALYLCASSWPSSGGAWETQYFGPGTRLLVL.

About this clone: The same CDR3 is also encoded by other DNA sequences in this sample. This chain joins TRBV5-6 and TRBJ1-1; D unclear. The V gene's germline CDR1 is SGHDT and CDR2 YYEEEE. This CDR3 has 16 residues. Trimming shortened V by 0 bases and J by 0 bases, and 12 bases separated the two germline ends. The CDR3 spells CASSLAPRVMNTEAFF. DNA of the CDR3: TGTGCCAGCAGCTTGGCCCCTCGGGTTATGAACACTGAAGCTTTCTTT.

The chain carries TRBV5-5 and TRBJ2-7, with a tentative D call TRBD2 (6 bases). V lost 5 bases, J lost 2 bases, and 26 bases lay in between. This CDR3 has 18 residues. Germline V CDR1 and CDR2: SGHKS, YYEKEE (reference sequence). The CDR3 DNA reads TGTGCCAGCAGAAACTCCCCTACGGGGGAATCCACGGCCTACGAGCAGTACTTC. Translated: CASRNSPTGESTAYEQYF.

The V and J genes are TRBV10-1 and TRBJ1-3; 8 nucleotides agree with TRBD1. Trimming at V came to 10 bases and at J to 3 bases, leaving 8 bases not matched to a gene. This CDR3 is 14 amino acids long. Germline lookup yields CDR1 WNHNN and CDR2 SYGVQD (reference sequence). The CDR3 DNA is TGCGCCATCCTCGGACAGGGCTATGGAAACACCATATATTTT. As protein: CAILGQGYGNTIYF.

The chain couples TRBV28 to TRBJ1-4; 7 positions agree with TRBD1. Germline-derived CDR1 and CDR2 are MDHEN and SYDVKM. Trimming at V came to 1 base and at J to 1 base, leaving 9 bases not matched to a gene. The CDR3 sequence is 18 residues long. As DNA, the CDR3 is TGTGCCAGCAGTTTATTGCGATACCGGGACAGAACTAATGAAAAACTGTTTTTT. This gives the protein CASSLLRYRDRTNEKLFF.

The chain's CDR3 is CASSLWGGNDEQFF. The CDR3 bases are TGTGCCAGCAGTTTGTGGGGCGGGAACGATGAGCAGTTCTTC. The chain is built from TRBV27 and TRBJ2-1; perhaps TRBD2 as D (6 bases). This CDR3 has 14 residues. The V gene lost 3 bases and the J gene lost 8 bases, with 14 bases spanning the gap. Germline lookup yields CDR1 MNHEY and CDR2 SMNVEV (reference sequence).

This chain links TRBV29-1 with TRBJ2-1, with 7 bases fitting TRBD2. V shed 4 bases, J shed 5 bases, and the junction held 2 bases outside the gene matches. Germline loops: CDR1 SQVTM, CDR2 ANQGSEA. The CDR3 has 12 residues. CDR3 protein: CSVGRGDNEQFF. The CDR3 DNA follows: TGCAGCGTTGGCCGGGGGGACAATGAGCAGTTCTTC.

The rearrangement joins TRBV6-5 to TRBJ1-1; D ambiguous. V was pared by 0 bases and J by 1 base, with 6 bases between. Germline V gives CDR1 MNHEY, CDR2 SVGAGI. The CDR3 extends over 14 amino acids. This chain's CDR3 is CASSYSRTNTEAFF. The CDR3 bases are TGTGCCAGCAGTTACTCCAGAACGAACACTGAAGCTTTCTTT.

V gene TRBV7-9 combines with J gene TRBJ1-3, with D hard to call. The germline V gene has CDR1 SEHNR and CDR2 FQNEAQ (reference sequence). The ends were cut back, 3 bases at V and 1 base at J, with 16 bases in the middle. This CDR3 has 17 amino acids. The CDR3 sequence is CASSFGGRGWSGNTIYF. For the CDR3, the DNA is TGTGCCAGCAGCTTCGGAGGACGGGGTTGGTCTGGAAACACCATATATTTT.

The J gene is TRBJ2-5, the V gene TRBV7-2, with TRBD2 as a possible D gene (6 bases). The CDR3 is 15 amino acids. V gave up 4 bases and J gave up 5 bases, with 17 bases separating them. Germline CDR1 SGHTA, CDR2 FQGNSA. CDR3 DNA sequence: TGTGCCAGCAGCTCTCTGGAGGGAGAGTGGGAGACCCAGTACTTC. Translating it yields CASSSLEGEWETQYF.

CDR3 nucleotides: TGCAGCGCTGTCACAGGGAATTACTATGGCTACACCTTC. Translated: CSAVTGNYYGYTF. This chain connects TRBV29-1 to TRBJ1-2; D may be TRBD1 (6 bases). Germline V lookup: CDR1 SQVTM, CDR2 ANQGSEA. V was clipped by 7 bases and J by 3 bases, with 15 bases between them. The CDR3 length is 13 residues.

This rearrangement joins TRBV6-5 to TRBJ1-5; a possible D gene is TRBD1 (6 bases). With 6 bases removed from V and 3 bases from J, the gap between germline ends came to 9 bases. The CDR3 loop spans 13 amino acids. The germline V gene encodes CDR1 MNHEY and CDR2 SVGAGI. CDR3 protein: CASRQGFNQPQHF. The CDR3 DNA follows: TGTGCCAGCAGACAGGGTTTCAATCAGCCCCAGCATTTT.

The chain uses TRBV10-3 and TRBJ2-3; 11 bases map to TRBD2. The CDR3 length is 15 residues. V was clipped by 6 bases and J by 6 bases; unmatched bases: 8. CDR1 ENHRY and CDR2 SYGVKD come from the germline V gene. For the CDR3, the DNA is TGTGCCATCAGCTATAGCGGGGGGGCTTTGGATACGCAGTATTTT. Protein sequence: CAISYSGGALDTQYF.

The rearrangement links TRBV9 to TRBJ2-1; tentatively, D is TRBD1 (5 bases). The CDR3 extends over 17 amino acids. The germline CDR1 and CDR2 sequences are SGDLS and YYNGEE. The germline V and J ends were trimmed by 2 bases and 3 bases, with 18 bases remaining between them. DNA for the CDR3: TGTGCCAGCAGCGTCAACAGGTTATTGCGGTACTACAATGAGCAGTTCTTC. Translation: CASSVNRLLRYYNEQFF.

This chain links TRBV29-1 with TRBJ2-2, with 8 bases that match TRBD1. Germline trimming cut 2 bases from V and 2 bases from J; bases unmatched to any gene: 7. CDR1 and CDR2 (germline): SQVTM, ANQGSEA. The CDR3 is made up of 16 amino acids. This CDR3 is CSVEIPDRGNTGELFF. The CDR3 DNA follows: TGCAGCGTTGAAATCCCTGACAGGGGAAACACCGGGGAGCTGTTTTTT.

The V call is TRBV30, the J call TRBJ2-5, with D maybe TRBD1 (6 bases). The CDR3 sequence is 13 residues long. V dropped 5 bases and J dropped 0 bases, with 10 bases sitting between them. Germline V CDR1 and CDR2: GTSNPN, SVGIG (reference sequence). The CDR3, as DNA: TGTGCCTGGCAGACAGGATACCAAGAGACCCAGTACTTC. Translation: CAWQTGYQETQYF.